The sample holds one count of the clone carrying this T cell receptor beta chain. This sample was taken from a study of cytomegalovirus exposure and HLA in healthy donors. This PCR relied on a set of 60 Vbeta primers and 13 Jbeta primers. Sequencing used immunoSEQ multiplex PCR; TCRdb keeps in-frame clones, though not all of them. Among 150,000 or so clones listed, 70% to 80% were seen once. This CDR3 is 14 amino acids long. Germline V gene data show CDR1 as SGHNT and CDR2 as YENEEA. The germline V and J ends were trimmed by 5 bases and 4 bases, with 14 bases remaining between them. The specimen was PBMCs. This chain links TRBV11-3 with TRBJ1-1; perhaps TRBD1 as D (6 bases). The sequence was collected from a man younger than 40 in good health and CMV-seropositive. The CDR3 loop is CASSLQGPPTEAFF. As DNA, the CDR3 is TGTGCCAGCAGCCTCCAGGGGCCCCCCACTGAAGCTTTCTTT.